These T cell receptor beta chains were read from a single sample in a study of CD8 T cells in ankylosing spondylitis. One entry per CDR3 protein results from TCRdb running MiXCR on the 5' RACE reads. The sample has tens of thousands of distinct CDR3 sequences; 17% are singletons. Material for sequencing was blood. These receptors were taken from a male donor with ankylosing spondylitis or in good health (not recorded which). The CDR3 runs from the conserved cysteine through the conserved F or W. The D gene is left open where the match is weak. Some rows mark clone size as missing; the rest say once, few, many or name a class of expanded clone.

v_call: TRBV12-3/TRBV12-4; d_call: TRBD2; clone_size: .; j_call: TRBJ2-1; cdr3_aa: CASSPRWGGSSSQFF; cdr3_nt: TGTGCCAGCAGTCCCCGGTGGGGCGGGAGTAGTAGCCAGTTCTTC
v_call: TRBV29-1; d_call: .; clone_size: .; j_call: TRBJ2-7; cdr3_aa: CSVALSYEQYF; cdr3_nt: TGCAGCGTTGCTCTCTCCTACGAGCAGTACTTC
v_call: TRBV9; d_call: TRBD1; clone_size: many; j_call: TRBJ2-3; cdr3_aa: CASSATGTGNTDTQYF; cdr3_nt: TGTGCCAGCAGCGCCACCGGGACAGGAAACACAGATACGCAGTATTTT
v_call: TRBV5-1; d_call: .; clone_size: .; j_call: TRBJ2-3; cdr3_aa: CASSLGDRTDTQYF; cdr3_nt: TGCGCCAGCAGCTTGGGGGACCGAACAGATACGCAGTATTTT
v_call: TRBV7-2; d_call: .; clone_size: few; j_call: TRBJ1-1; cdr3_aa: CASSFPGREAFF; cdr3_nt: TGTGCCAGCAGCTTCCCCGGGAGAGAAGCTTTCTTT
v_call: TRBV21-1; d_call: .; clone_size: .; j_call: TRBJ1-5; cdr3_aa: CAMDRGWSQPQHF; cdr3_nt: TGTGCCATGGACAGGGGTTGGAGTCAGCCCCAGCATTTT
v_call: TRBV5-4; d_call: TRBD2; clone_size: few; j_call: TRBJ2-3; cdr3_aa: CASSLPLAGGEDTQYF; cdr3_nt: TGTGCCAGCAGCTTACCACTTGCGGGAGGGGAAGATACGCAGTATTTT
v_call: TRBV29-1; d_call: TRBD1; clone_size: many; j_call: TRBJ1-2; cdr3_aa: CSVSTGDYGYTF; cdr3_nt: TGCAGCGTCTCGACAGGGGACTATGGCTACACCTTC
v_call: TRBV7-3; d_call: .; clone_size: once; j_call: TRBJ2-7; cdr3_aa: CASSLQRGRYEQHF; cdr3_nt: TGTGCCAGCAGCTTACAACGGGGAAGGTACGAGCAGCACTTC
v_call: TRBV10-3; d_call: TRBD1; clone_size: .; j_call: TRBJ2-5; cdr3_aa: CAIGDRVRETQYF; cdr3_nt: TGTGCCATCGGAGACAGGGTGAGGGAGACCCAGTACTTC
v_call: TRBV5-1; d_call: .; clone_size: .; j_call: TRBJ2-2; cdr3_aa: CASSLSGGTGELFF; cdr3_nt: TGCGCCAGCAGCTTGTCTGGTGGCACCGGGGAGCTGTTTTTT
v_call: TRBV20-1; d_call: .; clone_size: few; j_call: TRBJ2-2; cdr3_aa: CSARERPSTGELFF; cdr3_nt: TGCAGTGCTAGGGAGCGGCCGAGCACCGGGGAGCTGTTTTTT
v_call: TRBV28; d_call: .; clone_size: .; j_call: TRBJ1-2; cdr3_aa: CASSPLPTPYGYTF; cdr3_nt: TGTGCCAGCAGTCCGTTACCTACACCCTATGGCTACACCTTC
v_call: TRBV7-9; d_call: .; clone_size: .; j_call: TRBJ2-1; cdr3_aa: CASSLRGAGNEQFF; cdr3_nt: TGTGCCAGCAGCTTACGGGGGGCTGGGAATGAGCAGTTCTTC
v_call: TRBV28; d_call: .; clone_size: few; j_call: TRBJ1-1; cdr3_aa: CASPPAGGTNTEAFF; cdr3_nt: TGTGCCAGCCCACCCGCGGGAGGGACGAACACTGAAGCTTTCTTT
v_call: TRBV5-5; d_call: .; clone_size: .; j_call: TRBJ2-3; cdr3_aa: CASSLLGFTDTQYF; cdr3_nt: TGTGCCAGCAGCCTGTTGGGGTTCACAGATACGCAGTATTTT
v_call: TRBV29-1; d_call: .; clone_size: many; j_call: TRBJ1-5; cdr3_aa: CSVAGVNQPQHF; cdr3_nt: TGCAGCGTTGCAGGAGTCAATCAGCCCCAGCATTTT
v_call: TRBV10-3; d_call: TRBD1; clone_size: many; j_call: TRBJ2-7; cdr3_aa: CAISESGGDTYEQYF; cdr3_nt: TGTGCCATCAGTGAGTCAGGGGGCGATACCTACGAGCAGTACTTC
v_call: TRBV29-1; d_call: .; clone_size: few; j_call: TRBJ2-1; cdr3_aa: CSGDRTGEQFF; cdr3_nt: TGCAGCGGCGACCGCACTGGTGAGCAGTTCTTC
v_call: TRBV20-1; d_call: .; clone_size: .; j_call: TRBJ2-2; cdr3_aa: CSARSDTNTGELFF; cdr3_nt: TGCAGTGCCAGATCCGATACGAACACCGGGGAGCTGTTTTTT
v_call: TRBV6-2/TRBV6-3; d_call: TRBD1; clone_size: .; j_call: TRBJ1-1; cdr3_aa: CASTTGHTEAFF; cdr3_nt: TGTGCCAGCACGACAGGGCACACTGAAGCTTTCTTT
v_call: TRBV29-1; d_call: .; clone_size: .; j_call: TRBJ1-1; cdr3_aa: CSVPGGAGPNTEAFF; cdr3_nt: TGCAGCGTCCCTGGAGGGGCAGGGCCGAACACTGAAGCTTTCTTT
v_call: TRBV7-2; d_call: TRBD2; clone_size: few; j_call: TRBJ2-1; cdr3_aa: CASSLAGGLEYEQFF; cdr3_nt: TGTGCCAGCAGCTTAGCGGGGGGACTAGAGTATGAGCAGTTCTTC
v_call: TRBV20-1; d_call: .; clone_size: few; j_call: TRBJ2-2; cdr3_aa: CSARAGARTGELFF; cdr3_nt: TGCAGTGCTAGAGCCGGCGCGAGGACCGGGGAGCTGTTTTTT